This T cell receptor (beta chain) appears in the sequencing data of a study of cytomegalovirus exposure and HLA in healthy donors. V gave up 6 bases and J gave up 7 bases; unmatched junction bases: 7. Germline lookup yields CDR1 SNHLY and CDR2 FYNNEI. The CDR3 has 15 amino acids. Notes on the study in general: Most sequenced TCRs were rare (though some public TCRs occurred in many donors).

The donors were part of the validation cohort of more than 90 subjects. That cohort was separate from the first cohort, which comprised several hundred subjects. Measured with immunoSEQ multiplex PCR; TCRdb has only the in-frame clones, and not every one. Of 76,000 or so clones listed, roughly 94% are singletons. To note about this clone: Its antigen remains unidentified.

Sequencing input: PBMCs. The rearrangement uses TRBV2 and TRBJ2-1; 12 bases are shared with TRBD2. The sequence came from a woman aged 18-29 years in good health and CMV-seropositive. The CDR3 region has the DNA TGTGCCAGCAGGGTCCTAGCGGGGGGGCAAAATGAGCAGTTCTTC. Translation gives CASRVLAGGQNEQFF.